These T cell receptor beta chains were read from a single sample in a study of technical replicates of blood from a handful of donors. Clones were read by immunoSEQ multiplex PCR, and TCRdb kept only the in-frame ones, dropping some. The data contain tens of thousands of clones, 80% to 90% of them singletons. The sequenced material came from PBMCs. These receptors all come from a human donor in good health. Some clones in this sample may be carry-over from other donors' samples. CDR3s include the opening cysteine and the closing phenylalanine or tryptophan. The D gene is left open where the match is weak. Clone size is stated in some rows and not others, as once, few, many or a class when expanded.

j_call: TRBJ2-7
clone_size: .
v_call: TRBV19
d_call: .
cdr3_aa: CASSITSSYEQYF
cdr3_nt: TGTGCCAGTAGTATAACCAGCTCCTACGAGCAGTACTTC

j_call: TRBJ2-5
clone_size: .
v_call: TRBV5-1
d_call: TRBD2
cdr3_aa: CASSRLAGGQETQYF
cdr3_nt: TGCGCCAGCAGCAGACTAGCGGGGGGGCAAGAGACCCAGTACTTC

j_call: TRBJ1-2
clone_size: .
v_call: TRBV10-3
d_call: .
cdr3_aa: CAIADSPRSPNYGYTF
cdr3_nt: TGTGCCATCGCCGATTCCCCTCGGTCTCCTAACTATGGCTACACCTTC

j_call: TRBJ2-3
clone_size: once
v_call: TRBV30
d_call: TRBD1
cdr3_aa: CAWSETGEVVDTQYF
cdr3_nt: TGTGCCTGGAGTGAGACAGGGGAGGTAGTGGATACGCAGTATTTT

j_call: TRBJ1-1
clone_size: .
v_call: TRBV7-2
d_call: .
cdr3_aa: CASSRSTEAFF
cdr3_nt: TGTGCCAGCTCAAGGAGCACTGAAGCTTTCTTT

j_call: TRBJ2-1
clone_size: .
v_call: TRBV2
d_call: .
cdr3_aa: CASRGIADEQFF
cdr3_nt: TGTGCCAGCAGGGGTATAGCCGATGAGCAGTTCTTC

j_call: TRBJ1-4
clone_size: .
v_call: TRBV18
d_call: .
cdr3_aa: CASAQGVNEKLFF
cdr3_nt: TGTGCCAGCGCACAGGGAGTTAATGAAAAACTGTTTTTT

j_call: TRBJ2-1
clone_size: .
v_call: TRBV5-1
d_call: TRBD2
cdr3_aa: CASSPPSGGSAEEQFF
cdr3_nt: TGCGCCAGCAGCCCACCGAGCGGGGGCAGCGCGGAAGAGCAGTTCTTC

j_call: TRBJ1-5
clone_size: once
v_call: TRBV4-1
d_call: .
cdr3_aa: CASSLGAGAPMPQHF
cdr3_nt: TGCGCCAGCAGCCTCGGGGCGGGGGCGCCAATGCCCCAGCATTTT

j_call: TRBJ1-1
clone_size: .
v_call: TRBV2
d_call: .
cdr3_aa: CASSDTGFQTFF
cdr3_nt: TGTGCCAGCAGTGATACGGGTTTCCAGACTTTCTTT

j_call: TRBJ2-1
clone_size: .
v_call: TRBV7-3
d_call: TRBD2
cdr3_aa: CASSLTGGRTSYNEQFF
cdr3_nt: TGTGCCAGCAGCTTAACTGGCGGGAGGACATCCTACAATGAGCAGTTCTTC

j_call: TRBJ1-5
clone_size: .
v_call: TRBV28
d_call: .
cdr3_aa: CASGQAGRNNQPQHF
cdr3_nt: TGTGCCAGCGGCCAGGCAGGGAGGAACAATCAGCCCCAGCATTTT

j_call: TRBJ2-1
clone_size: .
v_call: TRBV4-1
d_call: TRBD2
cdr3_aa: CASGETSVNNEQFF
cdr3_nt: TGCGCCAGCGGGGAGACTAGCGTAAACAATGAGCAGTTCTTC

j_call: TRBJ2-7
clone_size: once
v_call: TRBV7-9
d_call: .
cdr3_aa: CASSLKAGVYREQYF
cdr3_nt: TGTGCCAGCAGCTTAAAGGCAGGGGTATATAGGGAGCAGTACTTC

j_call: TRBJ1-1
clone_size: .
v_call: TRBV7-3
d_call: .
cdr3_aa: CASRGGAQTEAFF
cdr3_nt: TGTGCCAGCAGAGGCGGGGCGCAAACTGAAGCTTTCTTT

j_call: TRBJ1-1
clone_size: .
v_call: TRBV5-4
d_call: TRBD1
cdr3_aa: CASSSTGGRGTEAFF
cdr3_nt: TGTGCCAGCAGCTCGACAGGGGGCCGAGGTACTGAAGCTTTCTTT

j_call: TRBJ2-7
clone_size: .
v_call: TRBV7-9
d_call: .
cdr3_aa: CASSTDGGPYEQYF
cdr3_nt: TGTGCCAGCAGCACGGACGGAGGCCCCTACGAGCAGTACTTC

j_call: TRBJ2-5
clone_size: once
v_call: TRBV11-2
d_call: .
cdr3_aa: CAGGTEETQYF
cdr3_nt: TGTGCCGGGGGGACAGAAGAGACCCAGTACTTC

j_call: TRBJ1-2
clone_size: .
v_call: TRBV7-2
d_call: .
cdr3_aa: CASSFTQGHGYTF
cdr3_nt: TGTGCCAGCAGCTTTACGCAGGGGCATGGCTACACCTTC

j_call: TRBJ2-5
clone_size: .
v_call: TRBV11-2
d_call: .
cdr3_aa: CASSLDNRESQETQYF
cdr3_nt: TGTGCCAGCAGCTTAGATAATCGGGAGAGTCAAGAGACCCAGTACTTC

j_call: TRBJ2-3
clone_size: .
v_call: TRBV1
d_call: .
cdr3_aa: CTSSRGGGSTSPDTQYF
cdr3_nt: TGCACCAGCAGCCGTGGGGGCGGGTCGACTAGCCCAGATACGCAGTATTTT

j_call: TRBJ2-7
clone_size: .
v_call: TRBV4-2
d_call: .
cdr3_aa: CASSQEGSGSFYEQYF
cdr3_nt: TGTGCCAGCAGCCAAGAGGGGAGCGGGTCTTTTTACGAGCAGTACTTC

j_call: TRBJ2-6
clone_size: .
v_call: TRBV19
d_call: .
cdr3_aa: CASSMPAGSGANVLTF
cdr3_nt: TGTGCCAGTAGTATGCCGGCAGGCTCTGGGGCCAACGTCCTGACTTTC

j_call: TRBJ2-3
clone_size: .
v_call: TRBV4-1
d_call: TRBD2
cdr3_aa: CASSQDRGTSLATQYF
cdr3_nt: TGCGCCAGCAGCCAAGATCGAGGGACTAGCCTAGCTACGCAGTATTTT

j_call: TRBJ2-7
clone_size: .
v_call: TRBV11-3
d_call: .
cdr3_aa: CASSPRDGSSYEQYF
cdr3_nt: TGTGCCAGCAGCCCTCGGGACGGGAGCTCCTACGAGCAGTACTTC